The clone carrying this T cell receptor (beta chain) was detected only a few times. Antigen: not known. V was trimmed by 4 bases and J by 2 bases, leaving 28 bases between them. The length of the CDR3 is 20 residues. Germline assignment: CDR1 MRHNA and CDR2 SNTAGT. The data were obtained in a study of identical twins. Template switching, a step in the protocol, added a universal primer site, and cDNA carried unique molecular identifiers. TCRdb redid the calling of the 5' RACE reads with MiXCR, one entry per CDR3 protein. The table records 1.5 million to 2 million distinct CDR3 sequences, about 30% of them present only once. Whole-study results and caveats: There were fewer insertions in abundant cord blood beta clonotypes, but memory repertoires showed no such pattern.

Specimen: cord blood. V and J are TRBV6-4 and TRBJ2-3, with a tentative D call TRBD2 (5 bases). The origin of this receptor is a newborn girl in good health. For the CDR3, the DNA is TGTGCCAGCAGTGGGAATATCCCGGGTCCTCCCGCGAGGGCCACAGATACGCAGTATTTT. It encodes CASSGNIPGPPARATDTQYF.